This is a list of T cell receptor beta chains from one sample in a study of shared clonotypes between healthy human individuals. The table came from immunoSEQ multiplex PCR; TCRdb's copy has only in-frame clones and leaves some out. The sample has hundreds of thousands of clones, roughly 95% seen once. Sequencing was performed on naive CD8+ T cells sorted from blood. The receptors originated from a woman aged 25 to 45 in good health. CDR3s include the opening cysteine and the closing phenylalanine or tryptophan. A D gene is named only where the DNA matches it firmly. The size entry is marked missing in some rows and otherwise reads once, few, many or a size class.

v_gene	d_gene	abundance	j_gene	CDR3nt	CDR3aa
TRBV27	TRBD2	once	TRBJ2-2	TGTGCCAGCAGTCCAGTTAGCGGGACCGCCCCCGGCGGGGAGCTGTTTTTT	CASSPVSGTAPGGELFF
TRBV6-6	.	.	TRBJ1-5	TGTGCCAGCAGTTACGGGGATTGGGGACAGCCCCAGCATTTT	CASSYGDWGQPQHF
TRBV9	.	.	TRBJ1-2	TGTGCCAGCAGCTTAGAGGGTAACTATGGCTACACCTTC	CASSLEGNYGYTF
TRBV6-5	.	.	TRBJ2-1	TGTGCCAGCAGTTACTCCCTGGGGAATGAGCAGTTCTTC	CASSYSLGNEQFF
TRBV4-2	.	.	TRBJ2-5	TGTGCCAGCAGCCAAGATGGGCCTAGCCAGACCCAGTACTTC	CASSQDGPSQTQYF
TRBV28	TRBD1	.	TRBJ2-7	TGTGCCAGCACCGATGGGCGACAGGGGTTTTACGAGCAGTACTTC	CASTDGRQGFYEQYF
TRBV7-9	.	.	TRBJ2-1	TGTGCCAGCAGCTTATCCAGCGCAGAATACAATGAGCAGTTCTTC	CASSLSSAEYNEQFF
TRBV6-1	TRBD2	once	TRBJ2-1	TGTGCCAGCAGTGAACGTCCCGGGCTAGCGGACTACAATGAGCAGTTCTTC	CASSERPGLADYNEQFF
TRBV5-1	.	.	TRBJ2-7	TGCGCCAGCAGCCAGCGGGAAACAGGGAGAAACGAGCAGTACTTC	CASSQRETGRNEQYF
TRBV7-9	.	.	TRBJ1-5	TGTGCCAGCCGCCGGGAAAATCAGCCCCAGCATTTT	CASRRENQPQHF
TRBV10-3	TRBD1	once	TRBJ2-7	TGTGCCATCAGTGCCAGTCGGGACAGCTACGAGCAGTACTTC	CAISASRDSYEQYF
TRBV19	.	.	TRBJ1-1	TGTGCCAGTAGTATTGGCAGTTATATGGACATGAACACTGAAGCTTTCTTT	CASSIGSYMDMNTEAFF
TRBV23-1	TRBD2	.	TRBJ2-3	TGCGCCAGCAGGGCAAACCTTATAGCGGGAGTTGGGACAGATACGCAGTATTTT	CASRANLIAGVGTDTQYF
TRBV5-4	.	.	TRBJ2-7	TGTGCCAGCAGCACCCTGGGGGAGCAGTACTTC	CASSTLGEQYF